This entry lists 10 T cell receptor beta chains sequenced from one sample in a study of blood T cell repertoires in COVID-19. Some clones are missing from TCRdb's copy, which holds only in-frame ones; the method was immunoSEQ multiplex PCR. Among 140,000 to 150,000 clones listed, approximately 80% were seen once. The sample taken for sequencing was peripheral blood. These receptors were collected from a man between 60 and 75 years old with active or convalescent COVID-19.

This chain links TRBV5-1 with TRBJ1-1; perhaps TRBD1 as D (5 bases). Deletions cut 0 bases from V and 0 bases from J, with 6 bases between. The germline V gene encodes CDR1 SGHRS and CDR2 YFSETQ. There are 14 residues in the CDR3. CDR3 in amino acids: CASSLGQMNTEAFF. In nucleotides, the CDR3 is TGCGCCAGCAGCTTGGGACAGATGAACACTGAAGCTTTCTTT.

Written as DNA, the CDR3 is TGTGCCAGCAGTCCCGACCCACGACAGGGAAACACTGAAGCTTTCTTT. Translated, it gives CASSPDPRQGNTEAFF. J is TRBJ1-1 and V is TRBV5-5, with TRBD1 identical over 7 bases. CDR1 is SGHKS and CDR2 is YYEKEE in the germline V gene (reference sequence). After removal of 5 bases from V and 2 bases from J, the junction contained 12 bases not matched to a gene. The CDR3 length is 16 residues. The full variable domain, its missing parts supplied by reference TRBV5-5 and TRBJ1-1, is DAGVTQSPTHLIKTRGQQVTLRCSPISGHKSVSWYQQVLGQGPQFIFQYYEKEERGRGNFPDRFSARQFPNYSSELNVNALLLGDSALYLCASSPDPRQGNTEAFFGQGTRLTVV.

This clone was seen a few times. The chain joins TRBV11-3 to TRBJ2-2; 9 nucleotides align to TRBD2. The CDR3 has 15 amino acids. Germline CDR1 is SGHNT and CDR2 is YENEEA. J was trimmed by 6 bases and V by 3 bases; bases with no gene match: 5. The CDR3 nucleotides read TGTGCCAGCAGCTTTAGCGGGGGCGCGGCCGGGGAGCTGTTTTTT. Protein: CASSFSGGAAGELFF.

This chain uses TRBV13 with TRBJ1-1; D is possibly TRBD1 (6 bases). From germline, CDR1 is PRHDT and CDR2 FYEKMQ (reference sequence). The ends were cut back, 6 bases at V and 3 bases at J, with 14 bases in the middle. The CDR3 totals 14 residues. CDR3: CASSHWTVDTEAFF. Here the CDR3 DNA reads TGTGCCAGCAGTCACTGGACAGTAGACACTGAAGCTTTCTTT.

This chain joins TRBV7-2 and TRBJ2-1; a weak D match, TRBD1 (5 bases). Germline CDR1 and CDR2: SGHTA and FQGNSA. CDR3 length: 15 residues. The germline V and J ends were trimmed by 7 bases and 15 bases, with 28 bases remaining between them. The CDR3 protein is CASNISPLMLGPGFF. The DNA for the CDR3 is TGTGCCAGCAATATTAGCCCTCTTATGTTGGGGCCCGGGTTCTTC.

The V call is TRBV11-2, the J call TRBJ1-5; no clear D. Trimming removed 1 base from V and 10 bases from J, with 14 bases in between. Germline V lookup: CDR1 SGHAT, CDR2 FQNNGV. The CDR3 loop spans 14 amino acids. The CDR3 DNA follows: TGTGCCAGCAGCTTAGGAAGGGAGAGCGACCCCCAGCATTTT. This gives the protein CASSLGRESDPQHF.

The chain links TRBV5-6 to TRBJ2-1; 10 bases are a match to TRBD2. J gave up 5 bases and V 3 bases, and 5 bases lay outside the gene matches. This CDR3 spans 15 amino acids. Germline V gene lookup returns CDR1 SGHDT and CDR2 YYEEEE. The CDR3 reads CASSWGTSADNEQFF. The CDR3 DNA follows: TGTGCCAGCAGCTGGGGGACTAGCGCGGACAATGAGCAGTTCTTC.

The genes are TRBV24-1 and TRBJ1-2; TRBD1 is a possible D gene (5 bases). The CDR3 is 13 amino acids. Germline CDR1 and CDR2: KGHDR and SFDVKD. V shed 3 bases and J shed 6 bases, with 10 bases lying between them. CDR3 DNA sequence: TGTGCCACCAGTGATGCAGGGTACGATGGCTACACCTTC. This gives the protein CATSDAGYDGYTF.

This clone was seen once. At the DNA level, this CDR3 is encoded by other sequences in the same sample as well. The chain employs TRBV11-3 and TRBJ2-1; D ambiguous. Trimming took 5 bases from V and 4 from J, leaving 6 bases between them. Per germline, CDR1 SGHNT and CDR2 YENEEA. CDR3 size: 12 residues. The CDR3 loop is CASSLRYNEQFF. DNA for the CDR3: TGTGCCAGCAGCCTGAGATACAATGAGCAGTTCTTC.

The chain couples TRBV4-1 to TRBJ2-3; TRBD2 matches at 9 bases. After removal of 2 bases from V and 4 bases from J, the junction contained 4 bases not matched to a gene. The germline gives CDR1 MGHRA, CDR2 YSYEKL. The CDR3 sequence is 15 residues long. In DNA form, the CDR3 reads TGCGCCAGCAGCCAAATAGCGGGAGAACCAGATACGCAGTATTTT. Translated, it gives CASSQIAGEPDTQYF.